The next 24 T cell receptor beta chains were all read from a single sample in a study of T cell responses to AZD1222 COVID-19 vaccine. Clones were read by immunoSEQ multiplex PCR, and TCRdb kept only the in-frame ones, dropping some. The sample records 130,000 or so clones, 80% to 95% being singletons. The sample consisted of peripheral blood, taken 28 days after the second AZD1222 dose. The receptors were sampled from an adult who received the AZD1222 COVID-19 vaccine.

V gene TRBV18 combines with J gene TRBJ2-3, with 7 positions matching TRBD2. The CDR3 length is 16 residues. Germline V CDR1 and CDR2: KGHSH, LQKENI. The V segment lost 0 bases and the J segment 3 bases; nucleotides outside the gene matches: 6. CDR3 sequence reads: CASSPPYLGGTDTQYF. DNA for the CDR3: TGTGCCAGCTCACCACCGTATCTCGGGGGGACAGATACGCAGTATTTT.

The chain recombines TRBV28 with TRBJ2-3; D perhaps matches TRBD2 (6 bases). V was clipped by 5 bases and J by 0 bases, with 21 bases between them. Per the germline V gene, CDR1 is MDHEN and CDR2 is SYDVKM. The CDR3 contains 18 residues. The CDR3 nucleotides are TGTGCCAGCAGTGAGGCGGACTACGAGCGGTTTAGCACAGATACGCAGTATTTT. Protein product: CASSEADYERFSTDTQYF.

V and J are TRBV7-9 and TRBJ1-1; D is possibly TRBD1 (5 bases). The CDR3 runs 14 residues. Germline V gene data show CDR1 as SEHNR and CDR2 as FQNEAQ (reference sequence). V gave up 5 bases and J gave up 0 bases, with 10 bases separating them. CDR3 DNA sequence: TGTGCCAGCAGCCCCCAGGGAGTGAACACTGAAGCTTTCTTT. This sequence encodes CASSPQGVNTEAFF. The entire variable domain, with the rest obtained from reference TRBV7-9 and TRBJ1-1, is as follows: DTGVSQNPRHKITKRGQNVTFRCDPISEHNRLYWYRQTLGQGPEFLTYFQNEAQLEKSRLLSDRFSAERPKGSFSTLEIQRTEQGDSAMYLCASSPQGVNTEAFFGQGTRLTVV.

The V call is TRBV6-5, the J call TRBJ1-2, with TRBD1 matching 7 bases. J gave up 1 base and V 1 base, and 6 bases lay outside the gene matches. Germline V gives CDR1 MNHEY, CDR2 SVGAGI. The CDR3 is 16 residues long. The CDR3 region has the DNA TGTGCCAGCAGTTACTATTACAGGGGAAATAACTATGGCTACACCTTC. Translated: CASSYYYRGNNYGYTF.

The rearrangement joins TRBV14 to TRBJ1-3; no reliable D call. Trimming stripped 0 bases from V and 1 base from J, with 13 bases between. The length of the CDR3 is 17 residues. Germline-derived CDR1 and CDR2 are SGHDN and FVKESK. CDR3 region: CASSQDRRPGSGNTIYF. In DNA, the CDR3 is TGTGCCAGCAGCCAAGATCGTCGCCCGGGTTCTGGAAACACCATATATTTT.

This chain connects TRBV2 to TRBJ1-1; D is perhaps TRBD1 (6 bases). V lost 6 bases, J lost 5 bases, and 19 bases lay in between. The length of the CDR3 is 15 residues. Germline-derived CDR1 and CDR2 are SNHLY and FYNNEI. CDR3 region: CASSGNRERGTEAFF. The DNA for the CDR3 is TGTGCCAGCAGCGGAAACAGGGAAAGAGGGACTGAAGCTTTCTTT.

V usage is TRBV11-3 and J usage is TRBJ2-7; 8 bases fit TRBD1. This CDR3 is built from 18 residues. The V gene's germline CDR1 is SGHNT and CDR2 YENEEA. The V gene end was trimmed by 2 bases and the J gene end by 6 bases; junction bases not matched to a gene: 18. The CDR3 DNA follows: TGTGCCAGCAGCTTAACCCTGACAGGGGTTCCCTTCGGTGGCGAGCAGTACGTC. Translated: CASSLTLTGVPFGGEQYV.

The genes are TRBV10-2 and TRBJ1-2; the D is unclear. Between the trimmed V and J ends, which lost 0 bases and 4 bases, there was a span of 6 bases. Germline V gene data show CDR1 as WSHSY and CDR2 as SAAADI. This CDR3 region has 13 residues. The CDR3 DNA follows: TGCGCCAGCAGTGAGTCAAGCGGCTATGGCTACACCTTC. Protein product: CASSESSGYGYTF.

This chain connects TRBV6-5 to TRBJ2-7, with D tentatively TRBD1 (5 bases). Germline CDR1 and CDR2: MNHEY and SVGAGI. Trimming pared 6 bases from V and 3 bases from J, leaving 9 bases between. The CDR3 totals 12 residues. The CDR3 loop is CASRGRGYEQYF. The CDR3 DNA reads TGTGCCAGCAGAGGAAGGGGCTACGAGCAGTACTTC.

This chain connects TRBV12-5 to TRBJ2-1; 9 nucleotides agree with TRBD2. This CDR3 is 15 amino acids long. The V gene end was trimmed by 4 bases and the J gene end by 5 bases; junction bases not matched to a gene: 6. From germline, CDR1 is LGHNT and CDR2 FRNRAP. CDR3 amino acids: CASGSPRGGNNEQFF. The CDR3 DNA sequence: TGTGCTAGTGGTTCTCCGCGGGGGGGGAACAATGAGCAGTTCTTC. The full variable domain, completed using reference TRBV12-5 and TRBJ2-1, is DARVTQTPRHKVTEMGQEVTMRCQPILGHNTVFWYRQTMMQGLELLAYFRNRAPLDDSGMPKDRFSAEMPDATLATLKIQPSEPRDSAVYFCASGSPRGGNNEQFFGPGTRLTVL.

This sequence joins TRBV5-1 and TRBJ2-5; 9 bases are shared with TRBD1. This CDR3 is 15 amino acids long. Germline CDR1 is SGHRS and CDR2 is YFSETQ. Trimming took 4 bases from V and 2 from J; bases not matched to a gene: 6. The CDR3 region has the DNA TGCGCCAGCAGCACCGGCGGACAGGGGCAAGAGACCCAGTACTTC. This translates into CASSTGGQGQETQYF.

The chain links TRBV7-9 to TRBJ1-2; no clear D. The CDR3 contains 14 residues. V lost 4 bases to trimming and J lost 4 bases, with 13 bases between them. CDR1 is SEHNR and CDR2 is FQNEAQ in the germline V gene (reference sequence). CDR3 protein: CASSWTGNAYGYTF. Here the CDR3 DNA reads TGTGCCAGCAGCTGGACCGGGAACGCCTATGGCTACACCTTC.

V gene TRBV28 combines with J gene TRBJ2-7; TRBD1 agrees at 7 bases. CDR1 is MDHEN and CDR2 is SYDVKM in the germline V gene. This CDR3 has 14 residues. V lost 2 bases and J lost 3; bases outside the gene matches: 4. The CDR3 protein is CASSLVTGDYEQYF. CDR3 DNA: TGTGCCAGCAGTTTAGTCACAGGGGACTACGAGCAGTACTTC. The complete variable domain, with remaining parts taken from reference TRBV28 and TRBJ2-7, reads DVKVTQSSRYLVKRTGEKVFLECVQDMDHENMFWYRQDPGLGLRLIYFSYDVKMKEKGDIPEGYSVSREKKERFSLILESASTNQTSMYLCASSLVTGDYEQYFGPGTRLTVT.

The rearrangement uses TRBV3-1 (or the pseudogene TRBV3-2) and TRBJ2-1; 14 bases agree with TRBD2. CDR3 length equals 16 residues. V lost 6 bases and J lost 6; bases outside the gene matches: 7. Germline values: CDR1 LGHDT, CDR2 YNNKEL (reference sequence). In nucleotides, the CDR3 is TGTGCCAGCAGGCCTACGGGACTAGCGGGAGTCAATGAGCAGTTCTTC. Residues: CASRPTGLAGVNEQFF.

The V and J genes are TRBV7-9 and TRBJ1-2; no clear D. V shed 1 base and J shed 5 bases, with 14 bases lying between them. Germline assignment: CDR1 SEHNR and CDR2 FQNEAQ (reference sequence). CDR3 size: 15 residues. CDR3 in DNA: TGTGCCAGCAGCTTAGAGAGTGTGGGGATATATGGCTACACCTTC. It translates to CASSLESVGIYGYTF.

The chain recombines TRBV15 with TRBJ1-5; tentative D call: TRBD1 (5 bases). The germline V gene encodes CDR1 LNHNV and CDR2 YYDKDF (reference sequence). With 0 bases removed from V and 0 bases from J, the gap between germline ends came to 9 bases. The CDR3 runs 16 residues. CDR3 sequence reads: CATSRETAHSNQPQHF. The CDR3 region has the DNA TGTGCCACCAGCAGAGAGACAGCCCATAGCAATCAGCCCCAGCATTTT.

V and J are TRBV15 and TRBJ2-3; 7 bases fit TRBD2. V shed 0 bases and J 1 base; nucleotides not matched to a gene: 4. The CDR3 has 16 residues. The germline gives CDR1 LNHNV, CDR2 YYDKDF (reference sequence). CDR3 in amino acids: CATSRDSSGGTDTQYF. The CDR3 DNA reads as TGTGCCACCAGCAGAGACTCTAGCGGTGGCACAGATACGCAGTATTTT.

The gene calls are TRBV6-2 or TRBV6-3 and TRBJ1-1; TRBD1 might be the D (5 bases). V gave up 2 bases and J gave up 3 bases, with 19 bases separating them. In germline, CDR1 is MNHEY, CDR2 SVGEGT. The CDR3 loop spans 17 amino acids. In DNA, the CDR3 is TGTGCCAGCAGTTACGCCCGGGACCCAGGAGCGGACACTGAAGCTTTCTTT. The encoded protein is CASSYARDPGADTEAFF.

The chain combines TRBV6-5 with TRBJ1-1; 7 nucleotides agree with TRBD1. Germline lookup yields CDR1 MNHEY and CDR2 SVGAGI. The CDR3 loop spans 15 amino acids. The trim removed 5 bases at V and 1 base at J, leaving 7 bases unmatched. The CDR3 coding sequence is TGTGCCAGCAGTCCCCGGGGACAGCCGAACACTGAAGCTTTCTTT. Translating gives CASSPRGQPNTEAFF.

The rearrangement links TRBV7-2 to TRBJ1-1, with D hard to call. Germline-derived CDR1 and CDR2 are SGHTA and FQGNSA. Trimming cost V 3 bases and J 3 bases, with 8 bases left between them. This CDR3 has 13 amino acids. CDR3 DNA sequence: TGTGCCAGCAGCTTCATGTGGGACACTGAAGCTTTCTTT. As protein: CASSFMWDTEAFF.

V gene TRBV19 combines with J gene TRBJ1-2; TRBD1 aligns across 8 bases. Germline CDR1 is LNHDA and CDR2 is SQIVND (reference sequence). V dropped 3 bases and J dropped 3; count of bases not matched to a gene: 6. The CDR3 is made up of 15 amino acids. The CDR3 DNA reads TGTGCCAGTAGTATCCCTATGGACAGGGACTATGGCTACACCTTC. It translates to CASSIPMDRDYGYTF.

The genes are TRBV6-4 and TRBJ2-7; 11 nucleotides align to TRBD2. From germline, CDR1 is MRHNA and CDR2 SNTAGT. This CDR3 contains 18 residues. V shed 6 bases and J 0 bases; nucleotides not matched to a gene: 13. The DNA of the CDR3 is TGTGCCAGCAGGGTCGAGGTAGCGGGGGGGCTTACCTCCTACGAGCAGTACTTC. Translating gives CASRVEVAGGLTSYEQYF.

The chain has TRBV3-1 (or the pseudogene TRBV3-2) and TRBJ1-1; D is uncertain. V dropped 4 bases and J dropped 5 bases, with 14 bases sitting between them. The CDR3 is made up of 14 amino acids. CDR1 and CDR2 (germline): LGHDT, YNNKEL (reference sequence). The CDR3 protein is CASSLGRERTEAFF. The CDR3 DNA reads TGTGCCAGCAGCCTTGGGAGGGAAAGGACTGAAGCTTTCTTT.

V usage is TRBV4-1 and J usage is TRBJ1-2; 9 bases agree with TRBD1. CDR1 and CDR2 (germline): MGHRA, YSYEKL. CDR3 length: 17 amino acids. With V trimmed by 2 bases and J by 5 bases, 12 bases remained unmatched. CDR3 region: CASSQSNSGTGRYGYTF. In DNA form, the CDR3 reads TGCGCCAGCAGCCAATCGAACTCCGGGACAGGGCGGTATGGCTACACCTTC.